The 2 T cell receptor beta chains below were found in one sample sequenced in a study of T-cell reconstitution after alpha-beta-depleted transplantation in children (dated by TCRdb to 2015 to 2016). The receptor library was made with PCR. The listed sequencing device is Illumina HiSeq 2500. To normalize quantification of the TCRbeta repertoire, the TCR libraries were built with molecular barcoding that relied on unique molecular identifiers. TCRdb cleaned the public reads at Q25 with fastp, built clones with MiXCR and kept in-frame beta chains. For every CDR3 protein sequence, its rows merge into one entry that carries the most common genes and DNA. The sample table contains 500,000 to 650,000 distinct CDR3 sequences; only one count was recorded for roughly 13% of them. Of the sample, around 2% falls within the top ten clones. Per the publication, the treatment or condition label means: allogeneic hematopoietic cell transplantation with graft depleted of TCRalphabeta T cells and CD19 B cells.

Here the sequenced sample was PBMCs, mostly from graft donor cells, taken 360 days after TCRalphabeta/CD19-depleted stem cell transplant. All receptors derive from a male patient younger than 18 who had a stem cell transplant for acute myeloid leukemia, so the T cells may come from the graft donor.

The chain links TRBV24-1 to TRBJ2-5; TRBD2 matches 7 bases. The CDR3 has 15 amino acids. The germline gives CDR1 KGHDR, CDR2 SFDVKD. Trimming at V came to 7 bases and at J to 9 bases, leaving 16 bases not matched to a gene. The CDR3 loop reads CATSQQSGGSRAQYF. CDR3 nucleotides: TGTGCCACCAGCCAGCAGTCGGGAGGTTCACGGGCCCAGTACTTC.

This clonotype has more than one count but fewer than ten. The CDR3 bases are TGTGCCAGCAGCGTAGATAGCCTAGCGGGAGGAGGCTCTGGGGCCAACGTCCTGACTTTC. Translation gives CASSVDSLAGGGSGANVLTF. The V and J genes are TRBV9 and TRBJ2-6, with TRBD2 matching over 11 bases. This CDR3 has 20 amino acids. Germline assignment: CDR1 SGDLS and CDR2 YYNGEE. Trimming took 0 bases from V and 0 from J; bases not matched to a gene: 8.